The entry that follows covers one TCR beta chain sequence. As yet, its antigen is unknown. Since all of the isolated RNA was reverse transcribed, expressed TCRB transcripts were what got sequenced. The average read count of naive, central memory and regulatory T cell samples was approximately 3.5 million. TCRdb's copy holds only in-frame clones and misses some; the assay was immunoSEQ multiplex PCR. There are hundreds of thousands of clones in the sample; about a sixth occur only once, and 0.023% lies in the top ten. Cells sorted by CD45RO/CCR7/CD25/CD127/CD95/CD27 comprised CD4+ naive, central memory, regulatory and stem cell-like memory cells. Purity (above 95%) was reached by all sorted populations. This sample stems from a study of beta chain features in type 1 diabetes. General observations from the study: Still unanswered here is whether HLA type influences TCRB rearrangement.

There are 18 residues in the CDR3. Germline V lookup: CDR1 GTSNPN, CDR2 SVGIG (reference sequence). V lost 0 bases and J lost 5, with 25 bases in between. This receptor was identified in a woman between 18 and 29 years old in good health. The sequenced sample consisted of naive CD4+ T cells from blood. The chain links TRBV30 to TRBJ2-5, with a weak D call TRBD1 (5 bases). This chain's CDR3 is CAWSVRAGLSLFTETQYF. DNA for the CDR3: TGTGCCTGGAGTGTAAGGGCAGGGCTTTCCCTCTTTACGGAGACCCAGTACTTC.